What follows are 23 T cell receptor beta chains derived from one specimen sequenced in a study of blood T cell repertoires in COVID-19 (dated by TCRdb to 2020 to 2021). Library construction relied on the immunoSEQ multiplex PCR assay. Held by TCRdb, this immuneACCESS table contains in-frame sequences only and omits some clones. Under half of the omission traces to an unresolved V gene where checked; the cause of the rest is unknown. Recorded for this sample are some 130,000 clones; roughly 89% of them occurred a single time. The ten largest account for around 4.2% of the sample. The sample taken for sequencing was peripheral blood. These receptors originate from a man between 60 and 70 years old with COVID-19, enrolled during active disease.

This chain joins TRBV11-2 and TRBJ1-2; D uncertain. This CDR3 has 13 amino acids. V was clipped by 1 base and J by 7 bases, with 10 bases between them. Per germline, CDR1 SGHAT and CDR2 FQNNGV. DNA for the CDR3: TGTGCCAGCAGCTTAGGACTTTCGGTTGGCTACACCTTC. It is translated as CASSLGLSVGYTF.

Worth noting for this clone: Other nucleotide sequences from this sample produce the same CDR3. This rearrangement joins TRBV6-1 to TRBJ1-2; TRBD1 matches 9 bases. Germline V gene data show CDR1 as MNHNS and CDR2 as SASEGT. The V segment lost 2 bases and the J segment 8 bases; nucleotides outside the gene matches: 6. The CDR3 contains 14 residues. In DNA form, the CDR3 reads TGTGCCAGCAGTGAATCAGGGACAGGGTACGGCTACACCTTC. Residues: CASSESGTGYGYTF.

The chain has TRBV30 and TRBJ2-6, with a possible D match to TRBD1 (6 bases). Trimming left V 4 bases short and J 2 bases short, with 9 bases between. The CDR3 runs to 14 residues. Germline CDR1 GTSNPN, CDR2 SVGIG (reference sequence). CDR3 bases: TGTGCCTGGATGGGGGCGGCTGGGGCCAACGTCCTGACTTTC. Translating gives CAWMGAAGANVLTF.

This clone appeared a few times. Other DNA sequences in the sample encode the same CDR3. This chain connects TRBV5-1 to TRBJ1-2, with 7 nucleotides matching TRBD1. V dropped 4 bases and J dropped 3; count of bases not matched to a gene: 3. This CDR3 region has 13 residues. Germline-derived CDR1 and CDR2 are SGHRS and YFSETQ. The CDR3 spells CASSPQGDYGYTF. The DNA of the CDR3 is TGCGCCAGCAGCCCTCAGGGGGACTATGGCTACACCTTC.

The chain combines TRBV10-3 with TRBJ1-3; D uncertain. This CDR3 is built from 14 residues. Per the germline V gene, CDR1 is ENHRY and CDR2 is SYGVKD. The ends were cut back, 4 bases at V and 2 bases at J, with 9 bases in the middle. The CDR3 reads CAISAQEAGNTIYF. The CDR3 nucleotides are TGTGCCATCAGTGCGCAGGAGGCTGGAAACACCATATATTTT.

The gene calls are TRBV4-1 and TRBJ2-1; 10 bases fit TRBD2. Germline loops: CDR1 MGHRA, CDR2 YSYEKL. The ends lost 0 bases at V and 5 bases at J; junction bases unmatched: 4. The CDR3 contains 16 residues. CDR3 sequence reads: CASSQEGAGGDNEQFF. Written as DNA, the CDR3 is TGCGCCAGCAGCCAAGAAGGAGCGGGGGGGGACAATGAGCAGTTCTTC.

The chain uses TRBV7-9 and TRBJ1-5; TRBD1 matches 7 bases. Germline lookup yields CDR1 SEHNR and CDR2 FQNEAQ (reference sequence). The CDR3 runs 13 residues. The V gene end was trimmed by 5 bases and the J gene end by 4 bases; junction bases not matched to a gene: 2. The CDR3, as DNA: TGTGCCAGCAGCCCGACAGGGAATCAGCCCCAGCATTTT. It codes for CASSPTGNQPQHF.

This clone was observed once. This chain connects TRBV10-2 to TRBJ1-6; D is unclear. Per germline, CDR1 WSHSY and CDR2 SAAADI. The V end was cut by 3 bases, the J end by 7 bases, with 10 bases between. The CDR3 is 14 residues long. The chain's CDR3 is CASSDPAENSPLHF. The CDR3, as DNA: TGCGCCAGCAGTGACCCCGCCGAGAATTCACCCCTCCACTTT.

The chain carries TRBV7-9 and TRBJ1-2; D might be TRBD1 (5 bases). V was shortened by 6 bases and J by 0 bases, with 17 bases between the two germline ends. The CDR3 length is 16 residues. CDR1 is SEHNR, CDR2 FQNEAQ, per germline (reference sequence). CDR3 sequence reads: CASSLTHLTANYGYTF. DNA for the CDR3: TGTGCCAGCAGTTTAACTCATTTGACAGCTAACTATGGCTACACCTTC.

This clone was detected a few times. The gene calls are TRBV6-5 and TRBJ1-2; D unclear. The CDR3 covers 13 residues. CDR1 and CDR2 (germline): MNHEY, SVGAGI. V lost 6 bases and J 8 bases, leaving 16 bases between the germline ends. DNA of the CDR3: TGTGCCAGCAGCACACGACGGAGCCAGGGCTACACCTTC. Translating gives CASSTRRSQGYTF.

The DNA for the CDR3 is TGTGCCAGCACCGTAGGAGGAGTAGGAGGCTACACCTTC. Its translation is CASTVGGVGGYTF. The rearrangement joins TRBV11-2 to TRBJ1-2; D uncertain. Trimming cost V 7 bases and J 8 bases, with 17 bases left between them. Germline V CDR1 and CDR2: SGHAT, FQNNGV. The CDR3 has 13 residues.

The chain is built from TRBV7-2 and TRBJ1-4; 8 nucleotides agree with TRBD1. After removal of 6 bases from V and 3 bases from J, the junction contained 6 bases not matched to a gene. The CDR3 runs 15 residues. Per germline, CDR1 SGHTA and CDR2 FQGNSA. In nucleotides, the CDR3 is TGTGCCAGCAGTGCGACAGGGGTTTCTAATGAAAAACTGTTTTTT. Protein sequence: CASSATGVSNEKLFF.

The chain uses TRBV27 and TRBJ1-4; TRBD1 aligns across 8 bases. With 0 bases clipped from V and 4 bases from J, the junction kept 13 bases outside the gene matches. The CDR3 totals 19 residues. CDR1 and CDR2 from the germline V gene are MNHEY and SMNVEV (reference sequence). The CDR3 sequence is CASSLSATDRVNSNEKLFF. The DNA of the CDR3 is TGTGCCAGCAGTTTATCGGCTACGGACAGGGTGAATAGTAATGAAAAACTGTTTTTT.

This clone was detected once. This rearrangement joins TRBV9 to TRBJ2-6; no clear D. CDR1 and CDR2 (germline): SGDLS, YYNGEE. There are 18 residues in the CDR3. The V end lost 2 bases, the J end lost 0 bases, and 15 bases lay between the germline ends. CDR3 in DNA: TGTGCCAGCAGCGTCGAGAGTCGCCCTCTCTCTGGGGCCAACGTCCTGACTTTC. Protein product: CASSVESRPLSGANVLTF. Supplemented by reference TRBV9 and TRBJ2-6, the full variable domain reads DSGVTQTPKHLITATGQRVTLRCSPRSGDLSVYWYQQSLDQGLQFLIQYYNGEERAKGNILERFSAQQFPDLHSELNLSSLELGDSALYFCASSVESRPLSGANVLTFGAGSRLTVL.

This clone occurred once. The chain is built from TRBV5-1 and TRBJ1-6; D possibly corresponds to TRBD1 (6 bases). There are 15 residues in the CDR3. Trimming took off 2 bases at V and 4 bases at J, with 10 bases between the two ends. The germline CDR1 and CDR2 sequences are SGHRS and YFSETQ. CDR3 amino acids: CASSFRTDYNSPLHF. In DNA, the CDR3 is TGCGCCAGCAGCTTTCGGACAGATTATAATTCACCCCTCCACTTT.

The chain couples TRBV5-1 to TRBJ2-3; 11 bases line up with TRBD2. This CDR3 spans 17 amino acids. Germline V gene lookup returns CDR1 SGHRS and CDR2 YFSETQ. With V trimmed by 3 bases and J by 2 bases, 8 bases remained unmatched. The CDR3: CASSSFGTSGPTDTQYF. The CDR3 nucleotides are TGCGCCAGCAGCTCCTTCGGGACTAGCGGACCCACAGATACGCAGTATTTT. The full variable domain, with the rest looked up from reference TRBV5-1 and TRBJ2-3, is KAGVTQTPRYLIKTRGQQVTLSCSPISGHRSVSWYQQTPGQGLQFLFEYFSETQRNKGNFPGRFSGRQFSNSRSEMNVSTLELGDSALYLCASSSFGTSGPTDTQYFGPGTRLTVL.

The V and J genes are TRBV9 and TRBJ2-2, with TRBD1 identical over 7 bases. From germline, CDR1 is SGDLS and CDR2 YYNGEE. The CDR3 has 13 residues. Trimming cost V 4 bases and J 8 bases; bases outside gene matches: 5. CDR3 coding DNA: TGTGCCAGCAGCCCAACAGGGGCTGGGGAGCTGTTTTTT. This sequence encodes CASSPTGAGELFF. Full variable domain (outside the CDR3, taken from reference TRBV9 and TRBJ2-2): DSGVTQTPKHLITATGQRVTLRCSPRSGDLSVYWYQQSLDQGLQFLIQYYNGEERAKGNILERFSAQQFPDLHSELNLSSLELGDSALYFCASSPTGAGELFFGEGSRLTVL.

This clone has a count of ten or more. This chain joins TRBV5-4 and TRBJ2-7; maybe TRBD1 (6 bases). The V gene's germline CDR1 is SGHNT and CDR2 YYREEE (reference sequence). Between the trimmed V and J ends, which lost 0 bases and 2 bases, there was a span of 9 bases. The CDR3 has 14 residues. The CDR3 DNA sequence: TGTGCCAGCAGCTTGGCCGGACAGACCTACGAGCAGTACTTC. Its protein product is CASSLAGQTYEQYF.

V gene TRBV5-4 combines with J gene TRBJ1-6, with D perhaps matching TRBD1 (6 bases). The CDR3 runs to 16 residues. Germline V gives CDR1 SGHNT, CDR2 YYREEE (reference sequence). Between the trimmed V and J ends, which lost 0 bases and 9 bases, there was a span of 16 bases. The CDR3 nucleotides read TGTGCCAGCAGCTTGGCCGCAGGGGCCCATGGTTCACCCCTCCACTTT. This translates into CASSLAAGAHGSPLHF.

This chain connects TRBV12-5 to TRBJ2-1; the D gene is possibly TRBD1 (6 bases). CDR3 length: 12 amino acids. The V end was cut by 8 bases, the J end by 3 bases, with 8 bases between. In germline, CDR1 is LGHNT, CDR2 FRNRAP. The DNA of the CDR3 is TGTGCTAGTAGCAGGGGCTACAATGAGCAGTTCTTC. This encodes CASSRGYNEQFF.

V gene TRBV7-9 combines with J gene TRBJ1-1, with D hard to call. The V and J ends lost 2 bases and 7 bases respectively, with 11 bases between them. There are 13 residues in the CDR3. CDR1 SEHNR and CDR2 FQNEAQ come from the germline V gene (reference sequence). CDR3 DNA sequence: TGTGCCAGCAGCTTATTTACAAAAGATGAAGCTTTCTTT. Its translation: CASSLFTKDEAFF.

The rearrangement links TRBV7-9 to TRBJ1-2, with D uncertain. Germline CDR1 SEHNR, CDR2 FQNEAQ (reference sequence). CDR3 length: 12 amino acids. Trimming shortened V by 6 bases and J by 8 bases, and 13 bases separated the two germline ends. CDR3 nucleotides: TGTGCCAGCAGTTTAACGGGAGCCGGCTACACCTTC. Protein sequence: CASSLTGAGYTF.

This clone was found a few times. The V call is TRBV3-1 (or the pseudogene TRBV3-2), the J call TRBJ2-7, with D possibly matching TRBD1 (6 bases). Trimming stripped 4 bases from V and 7 bases from J, with 17 bases between. Germline V gene data show CDR1 as LGHDT and CDR2 as YNNKEL (reference sequence). The CDR3 loop spans 14 amino acids. The DNA of the CDR3 is TGTGCCAGCAGCCCCCTAACAGGGTCGGGGGAGCAGTACTTC. It yields the protein CASSPLTGSGEQYF.